Listed below are T cell receptor beta chains from one sample, sequenced in a study of blood T cells in healthy people across ages. TCRdb called the 5' RACE reads again in MiXCR, with one record for every CDR3 protein. In the table there are under 1,100,000 distinct CDR3 sequences, 25% of which are singletons. This sample also belongs to another study, concerning T cells of mothers and their children.

Sequenced material: blood. The receptors were sampled from a girl aged 2-9 years in good health. The CDR3 runs from the conserved cysteine through the conserved F or W. The D gene is left open where the match is weak.

d_gene,v_gene,CDR3aa
TRBD2,TRBV10-2,CASRETSGLTDTQYF
TRBD2,TRBV7-6,CASSLTSAQYF
NA,TRBV4-1,CASSQDNPLDTQYF
TRBD2,TRBV28,CASSLGTSGIPLLTDTQYF
NA,TRBV7-2,CASSLGGDGKTQYF
NA,TRBV4-1,CASSQVLSSAYEQYF
TRBD2,TRBV7-8,CASSPYLSGIEETQYF
TRBD1,TRBV6-5,CASSYKLLGQGVYGYTF
TRBD2,TRBV4-1,CASMLAPGGQGTDTQYF
TRBD2,TRBV5-1,CASSLGLAGVIGETQYF
NA,TRBV25-1,CASRDSGAETQYF
NA,TRBV7-8,CAMGTLAVDTQYF
TRBD2,TRBV20-1,CSYLRGGVYEQYF
NA,TRBV7-9,CASSIPGPQNEKLFF
NA,TRBV12-5,CASATGAYEQYF
NA,TRBV13,CASSPRDGQTNTGELFF